The 22 T cell receptor beta chains in this list originate from one sample, sequenced in a study of T cells after yellow fever vaccination. TCRdb redid the calling of the 5' RACE reads with MiXCR, one entry per CDR3 protein. The sample holds approximately 61,000 distinct CDR3 sequences; more than 5.5% are singletons and the top ten take roughly 40%. The sample was CD8+ T cells sorted from PBMCs, taken on the day of the first yellow fever vaccination. These TCRs come from a man aged 18 to 30 who received the YFV17D yellow fever vaccine.

This clonotype was recorded many times. This chain connects TRBV5-1 to TRBJ2-7, with 7 bases that match TRBD1. Trimming cost V 3 bases and J 1 base; bases outside gene matches: 4. Germline V gene sequence: CDR1 SGHRS, CDR2 YFSETQ. This CDR3 has 14 amino acids. CDR3 amino acids: CASSSPGQSYEQYF. In DNA form, the CDR3 reads TGCGCCAGCAGCTCTCCGGGACAGTCCTACGAGCAGTACTTC.

The chain employs TRBV7-2 and TRBJ2-1, with D possibly matching TRBD1 (6 bases). The length of the CDR3 is 16 residues. The germline V and J ends were trimmed by 5 bases and 1 base, with 15 bases remaining between them. Germline V gives CDR1 SGHTA, CDR2 FQGNSA. The CDR3 sequence: CASSRKTGYSYNEQFF. The CDR3 coding sequence is TGTGCCAGCAGCAGAAAAACAGGGTATTCCTACAATGAGCAGTTCTTC.

A few counts support this clonotype. J is TRBJ2-1 and V is TRBV5-4; no reliable D call. Trimming removed 5 bases from V and 6 bases from J, with 9 bases in between. The CDR3 has 12 amino acids. Germline loops: CDR1 SGHNT, CDR2 YYREEE (reference sequence). The CDR3, as DNA: TGTGCCAGCAGTGGAACCCCCAATGAGCAGTTCTTC. This translates into CASSGTPNEQFF.

The rearrangement uses TRBV21-1 and TRBJ2-2; the table's D call, TRBD1, has no DNA check behind it. TRBV21-1 is a pseudogene. This CDR3 has 14 residues. CDR3 DNA: TGTGCCAGCCGAGGGGGGGGGGACACCGGGGAGCTGTTTTTT. Its translation: CASRGGGDTGELFF.

This sequence joins TRBV4-2 and TRBJ2-1, with TRBD1 identical over 8 bases. The trim removed 0 bases at V and 0 bases at J, leaving 13 bases unmatched. This CDR3 has 20 amino acids. Germline values: CDR1 LGHNA, CDR2 YNFKEQ. The CDR3 DNA is TGTGCCAGCAGCCAAGAAGGGGCCGGGACAGGCATAAGCTCCTACAATGAGCAGTTCTTC. It specifies CASSQEGAGTGISSYNEQFF.

V gene TRBV5-5 combines with J gene TRBJ2-1, with TRBD2 identical over 12 bases. The CDR3 loop spans 15 amino acids. Germline V gene sequence: CDR1 SGHKS, CDR2 YYEKEE (reference sequence). V dropped 5 bases and J dropped 6; count of bases not matched to a gene: 6. CDR3 nucleotides: TGTGCCAGCAGATCTACTAGCGGGGGGTTCAATGAGCAGTTCTTC. Amino acid sequence: CASRSTSGGFNEQFF. The variable domain in full, with the rest retrieved from reference TRBV5-5 and TRBJ2-1, is DAGVTQSPTHLIKTRGQQVTLRCSPISGHKSVSWYQQVLGQGPQFIFQYYEKEERGRGNFPDRFSARQFPNYSSELNVNALLLGDSALYLCASRSTSGGFNEQFFGPGTRLTVL.

As regards this clonotype: This may come from a read error, since a much larger clone is one base off. The V and J genes are TRBV2 and TRBJ2-5, with TRBD1 identical over 9 bases. The CDR3 extends over 15 amino acids. Trimming took 3 bases from V and 5 from J; bases not matched to a gene: 7. Germline V gene data show CDR1 as SNHLY and CDR2 as FYNNEI. CDR3 in amino acids: CASSEGTGPHETQYF. CDR3 bases: TGTGCCAGCAGTGAGGGGACAGGGCCCCACGAGACCCAGTACTTC.

This clonotype was picked up many times. The chain links TRBV7-6 to TRBJ1-1, with 7 bases fitting TRBD1. CDR3 length: 13 residues. Germline V gene sequence: CDR1 SGHVS, CDR2 FNYEAQ. V was clipped by 5 bases and J by 6 bases; unmatched bases: 6. CDR3 sequence: CASSANQGAEAFF. CDR3 coding DNA: TGTGCCAGCAGCGCCAACCAGGGGGCTGAAGCTTTCTTT.

This clonotype was seen repeatedly, ten times or more. The chain uses TRBV20-1 and TRBJ1-1; D ambiguous. The CDR3 totals 13 residues. Trimming left V 6 bases short and J 4 bases short, with 15 bases between. Germline values: CDR1 DFQATT, CDR2 SNEGSKA (reference sequence). CDR3 DNA: TGCAGTGCGCGAACCCCGATGGGCACTGAAGCTTTCTTT. Translated, it gives CSARTPMGTEAFF.

This clonotype was found a few times. The V gene is TRBV4-2, the J gene TRBJ1-1, with D possibly TRBD1 on 6 matching bases. Trimming removed 1 base at V and 2 bases at J, with 14 bases between. This CDR3 region has 16 residues. In germline, CDR1 is LGHNA, CDR2 YNFKEQ. CDR3 sequence (DNA): TGTGCCAGCAGCCAAGTTTTCGGGGGGCTTAACACTGAAGCTTTCTTT. Its translation: CASSQVFGGLNTEAFF.

This clonotype was counted at least ten times. This chain joins TRBV12-3 or TRBV12-4 and TRBJ2-7, with a weak D call TRBD2 (6 bases). The CDR3 is made up of 14 amino acids. V was shortened by 6 bases and J by 5 bases, with 17 bases between the two germline ends. The CDR3 protein is CASSPGLLRDEQYV. CDR3 nucleotide sequence: TGTGCCAGCAGCCCGGGACTTCTAAGGGACGAGCAGTACGTC.

The V call is TRBV27, the J call TRBJ2-2, with D possibly TRBD1 on 5 matching bases. V was shortened by 0 bases and J by 2 bases, with 13 bases between the two germline ends. This CDR3 has 17 amino acids. Germline V lookup: CDR1 MNHEY, CDR2 SMNVEV (reference sequence). The CDR3, as DNA: TGTGCCAGCAGTTTATCGGTCAGGACAAATAACACCGGGGAGCTGTTTTTT. It encodes CASSLSVRTNNTGELFF.

Ten or more counts support this clonotype. The V gene is TRBV5-1, the J gene TRBJ1-4; D remains unclear. The germline V gene encodes CDR1 SGHRS and CDR2 YFSETQ. Deletions cut 1 base from V and 0 bases from J, with 7 bases between. The CDR3 runs to 15 residues. CDR3 DNA: TGCGCCAGCAGCTTGTTTTCCCCAACTAATGAAAAACTGTTTTTT. Its translation: CASSLFSPTNEKLFF.

This clonotype was recorded a few times. The rearrangement uses TRBV6-2 or TRBV6-3 and TRBJ2-7; 11 bases are shared with TRBD1. CDR3 length: 16 amino acids. The ends lost 4 bases at V and 3 bases at J; junction bases unmatched: 8. Germline V gene data show CDR1 as MNHEY and CDR2 as SVGEGT. The CDR3, as DNA: TGTGCCAGCAGTTCCCCCAGGACAGGGGGCTTCTACGAGCAGTACGTC. This codes for CASSSPRTGGFYEQYV.

There are a few counts of this clonotype. The chain carries TRBV7-9 and TRBJ2-1; TRBD1 is a possible D gene (6 bases). Trimming cost V 3 bases and J 0 bases, with 9 bases left between them. Germline CDR1 and CDR2: SEHNR and FQNEAQ (reference sequence). The CDR3 spans 15 residues. This CDR3 is CASSFLGGSYNEQFF. CDR3 in DNA: TGTGCCAGCAGCTTCTTAGGGGGCTCCTACAATGAGCAGTTCTTC.

The chain is built from TRBV27 and TRBJ2-2; a weak D match, TRBD2 (6 bases). CDR1 MNHEY and CDR2 SMNVEV come from the germline V gene (reference sequence). The CDR3 totals 15 residues. Trimming pared 6 bases from V and 0 bases from J, leaving 11 bases between. CDR3 residues: CASSAAGTNTGELFF. In nucleotides, the CDR3 is TGTGCCAGCAGCGCGGCGGGGACGAACACCGGGGAGCTGTTTTTT.

This clonotype came up a few times. The chain recombines TRBV3-1 with TRBJ2-7; 8 nucleotides agree with TRBD1. The V segment lost 4 bases and the J segment 6 bases; nucleotides outside the gene matches: 14. The CDR3 is 16 amino acids. Germline CDR1 LGHDT, CDR2 YNNKEL (reference sequence). Here the CDR3 reads CASSPDYRGALGEQYF. The CDR3 DNA reads TGTGCCAGCAGCCCGGACTACAGGGGGGCCTTGGGCGAGCAGTACTTC.

This clonotype was found a few times. This rearrangement joins TRBV5-1 to TRBJ1-2; no definite D call. Per the germline V gene, CDR1 is SGHRS and CDR2 is YFSETQ. The CDR3 has 16 amino acids. Trimming stripped 0 bases from V and 6 bases from J, with 18 bases between. The CDR3 nucleotides are TGCGCCAGCAGCTTGGACACACGGCAGTTCCATGATGGCTACACCTTC. The encoded protein is CASSLDTRQFHDGYTF. Drawing the rest from reference TRBV5-1 and TRBJ1-2, the complete variable domain is KAGVTQTPRYLIKTRGQQVTLSCSPISGHRSVSWYQQTPGQGLQFLFEYFSETQRNKGNFPGRFSGRQFSNSRSEMNVSTLELGDSALYLCASSLDTRQFHDGYTFGSGTRLTVV.

There are many counts of this clonotype. CDR3 sequence: CASGMGVSPSYTF. The CDR3 DNA reads TGTGCTAGTGGTATGGGGGTAAGCCCCAGCTACACCTTC. The rearrangement links TRBV12-5 to TRBJ1-2; D perhaps matches TRBD1 (5 bases). The ends were cut back, 5 bases at V and 9 bases at J, with 16 bases in the middle. The CDR3 contains 13 residues. The germline V gene encodes CDR1 LGHNT and CDR2 FRNRAP.

By share, this clonotype counts as medium-sized. The chain uses TRBV5-1 and TRBJ2-3, with a tentative D call TRBD1 (6 bases). CDR1 and CDR2 (germline): SGHRS, YFSETQ. V was clipped by 4 bases and J by 0 bases, with 12 bases between them. The CDR3 loop spans 15 amino acids. CDR3 sequence reads: CASSPGQTSTDTQYF. In DNA, the CDR3 is TGCGCCAGCAGCCCAGGACAGACTAGCACAGATACGCAGTATTTT.

This chain links TRBV19 with TRBJ1-1; 8 positions agree with TRBD1. Trimming removed 7 bases from V and 1 base from J; junction bases left unmatched: 14. From germline, CDR1 is LNHDA and CDR2 SQIVND (reference sequence). The CDR3 contains 17 residues. The CDR3: CASTPRAGGYGNTEAFF. The DNA of the CDR3 is TGTGCCAGTACCCCTCGGGCAGGGGGCTACGGGAACACTGAAGCTTTCTTT.

In its sample, this clonotype was seen many times. The DNA of the CDR3 is TGTGCCAGCAGTTTGTACGGGCCGTTAAATGAAAAACTGTTTTTT. Encoded protein: CASSLYGPLNEKLFF. The chain carries TRBV12-3 or TRBV12-4 and TRBJ1-4; no reliable D call. V lost 3 bases, J lost 5 bases, and 13 bases lay in between. This CDR3 has 15 amino acids.